Described below is a single T cell receptor beta chain sequence and its context. The sample is drawn from a study of blood T cell repertoires in COVID-19. Study as a whole: Samples taken during acute and convalescent COVID-19 were collected in the United States, Italy and Spain.

CDR1 and CDR2 (germline): SGDLS, YYNGEE. Germline trimming cut 3 bases from V and 4 bases from J; bases unmatched to any gene: 10. The CDR3 spans 17 residues. The data were produced by immunoSEQ multiplex PCR, yet TCRdb's version contains in-frame clones alone and is incomplete. The profile shows some 300,000 clones, nearly 90% of them singletons. Enrolled through a virtual design, the participants were between 18 and 89 years of age and came from 24 US areas. Each participant's cohort was designated according to participant-reported clinical history. Among Cohort 3 donors, those recovered had two negative PCRs, clearance, or symptom resolution.

The clonotype comes from a woman younger than 45 who had recovered from COVID-19. The chain has TRBV9 and TRBJ2-1, with TRBD2 matching 10 bases. The source material was PBMCs or T cells enriched from blood (not recorded which). In nucleotides, the CDR3 is TGTGCCAGCAGCGAAGAACTAGCGGGATCCCTATACAATGAGCAGTTCTTC. This sequence encodes CASSEELAGSLYNEQFF.